The T cell receptor (beta chain) under discussion was sequenced for a study of identical twins. Study findings and constraints: Low generation probability was overrepresented in out-of-frame alpha sequences shared by twins. It was out-of-frame TCR alpha sharing in monozygotic twins that models underestimated. A lower insertion count was a feature of abundant cord blood beta clonotypes, with no such feature in memory repertoires.

Template switching supplied a universal primer site; unique molecular identifiers were carried on the cDNA. TCRdb processed the 5' RACE reads anew with MiXCR; each CDR3 protein has one entry. The sample holds nearly 650,000 distinct CDR3 sequences, roughly 6.6% seen once. This clonotype was picked up many times. The target antigen is unknown. These records were also assigned to another study, of yellow fever vaccine responses in identical twins.

The sequencing sample was made of PBMCs. This clonotype originated in a woman younger than 35 in good health.

Written as DNA, the CDR3 is TGTGCCAGCAGCGACACCCCGGGGGAACAACAGCCCCAGCATTTT. It is translated as CASSDTPGEQQPQHF. The chain is built from TRBV3-1 and TRBJ1-5; D may be TRBD1 (5 bases). The germline V gene has CDR1 LGHDT and CDR2 YNNKEL (reference sequence). This CDR3 contains 15 residues. Trimming took off 5 bases at V and 7 bases at J, with 18 bases between the two ends.